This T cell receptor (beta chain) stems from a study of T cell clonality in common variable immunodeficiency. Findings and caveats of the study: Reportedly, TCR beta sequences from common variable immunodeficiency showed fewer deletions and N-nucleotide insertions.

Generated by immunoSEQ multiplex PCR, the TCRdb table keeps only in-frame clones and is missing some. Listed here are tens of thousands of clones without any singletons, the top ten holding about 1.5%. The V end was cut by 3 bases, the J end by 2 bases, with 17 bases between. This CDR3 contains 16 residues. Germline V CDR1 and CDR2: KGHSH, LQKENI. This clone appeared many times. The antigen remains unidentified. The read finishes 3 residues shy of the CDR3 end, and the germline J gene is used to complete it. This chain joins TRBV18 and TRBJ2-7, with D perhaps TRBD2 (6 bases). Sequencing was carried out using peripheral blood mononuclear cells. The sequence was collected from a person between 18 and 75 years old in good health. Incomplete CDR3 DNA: TGTGCCAGCTCACCTTCTAGCGTGGGAGAGGCCTACGAG. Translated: CASSPSSVGEAYE. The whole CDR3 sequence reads CASSPSSVGEAYEQYF.